This T cell receptor (beta chain) appears in the sequencing data of a study of blood T cells in healthy people across ages. This clonotype has only a few counts. The target antigen is unknown. The CDR3 spans 16 residues. Trimming took 4 bases from V and 4 from J; bases not matched to a gene: 9. The germline CDR1 and CDR2 sequences are MDHEN and SYDVKM. PCR was performed a second time for about 7 to 12 cycles using a sample-barcoded 5' primer and a J-beta primer mix. Every molecule of cDNA carried a tag from a template-switch adaptor with 12 random nucleotides. A single record per CDR3 protein comes from TCRdb applying MiXCR to the 5' RACE reads. The sample contains approximately 780,000 distinct CDR3 sequences, around 24% of which appear only once. Overall study findings and caveats: TCR beta diversity was tightly associated with the proportion of naive T cells.

The data were also submitted as part of a second study, on T cells of mothers and their children.

Sequenced input: blood. This sequence joins TRBV28 and TRBJ2-1, with 8 bases identical to TRBD2. This receptor was taken from a boy younger than 18 in good health. CDR3 amino acids: CASSSSGTRFYNEQFF. The CDR3 region has the DNA TGTGCCAGCAGTTCCTCCGGGACTAGGTTTTACAATGAGCAGTTCTTC.